Below are 5 T cell receptor beta chains sequenced from a single sample in a study of cytomegalovirus exposure and HLA in healthy donors. In the PCR, 60 Vbeta and 13 Jbeta primers were used. TCRdb's table, derived via immunoSEQ multiplex PCR, lists solely in-frame clones and lacks some. Of 200,000 to 250,000 clones in the sample, around three quarters were seen once. Sequenced sample: PBMCs. The source of these receptors is a man aged 35 to 55 in good health and CMV-seronegative.

The chain joins TRBV18 to TRBJ1-1; 9 nucleotides agree with TRBD1. V lost 3 bases to trimming and J lost 4 bases; unmatched junction nucleotides: 6. This CDR3 comprises 15 residues. Germline CDR1 is KGHSH and CDR2 is LQKENI. The CDR3: CASSPRQGEITEAFF. CDR3 DNA: TGTGCCAGCTCACCCCGACAGGGGGAAATCACTGAAGCTTTCTTT.

The chain couples TRBV27 to TRBJ2-2; 11 bases map to TRBD2. From germline, CDR1 is MNHEY and CDR2 SMNVEV (reference sequence). The CDR3 runs to 17 residues. V lost 3 bases to trimming and J lost 1 base; unmatched junction nucleotides: 4. Here the CDR3 DNA reads TGTGCCAGCAGTTTCTCCGGGACTAGCGGGAACACCGGGGAGCTGTTTTTT. This encodes CASSFSGTSGNTGELFF.

J is TRBJ1-3 and V is TRBV7-9, with TRBD1 matching over 9 bases. Germline V lookup: CDR1 SEHNR, CDR2 FQNEAQ (reference sequence). V lost 4 bases to trimming and J lost 4 bases; unmatched junction nucleotides: 14. This CDR3 has 18 residues. CDR3 coding DNA: TGTGCCAGCAGCTCCATTAAGGGGACAGGGAGGAGAGGAAACACCATATATTTT. The encoded protein is CASSSIKGTGRRGNTIYF.

This sequence joins TRBV5-4 and TRBJ1-5; 7 nucleotides align to TRBD1. Germline loops: CDR1 SGHNT, CDR2 YYREEE (reference sequence). V gave up 4 bases and J gave up 6 bases; unmatched junction bases: 4. This CDR3 has 13 amino acids. The CDR3 sequence: CASSEQGTQPQHF. The CDR3, as DNA: TGTGCCAGCAGCGAACAGGGGACTCAGCCCCAGCATTTT.

The chain recombines TRBV7-2 with TRBJ1-1, with TRBD1 matching 8 bases. The J segment lost 5 bases and the V segment lost 2 bases, leaving 4 bases of the junction unmatched. Germline V gives CDR1 SGHTA, CDR2 FQGNSA. CDR3 size: 14 residues. The chain's CDR3 is CASSLQGARTEAFF. The CDR3 nucleotides are TGTGCCAGCAGCTTACAGGGGGCACGGACTGAAGCTTTCTTT.